Sequencing of this T cell receptor (beta chain) was carried out in a study of blood T cell repertoires in COVID-19. Study-level information: Sources were T cells, B-cell-depleted T cells, or PBMCs; the material itself was cDNA or gDNA.

Sequencing was performed with immunoSEQ multiplex PCR; in TCRdb, only in-frame clones are kept and a portion is missing. Of fewer than 250,000 clones listed, roughly 86% are singletons. Across 24 US areas, participants ranged in age from about 18 to 100 years. Sample: PBMCs or T cells enriched from blood (not recorded which). This TCR was sampled from a woman under 40 with acute COVID-19.

The CDR3 protein is CASSLYASLGGQMSTDTQYF. For the CDR3, the DNA is TGCGCCAGCAGCTTGTATGCAAGCTTAGGTGGACAGATGAGCACAGATACGCAGTATTTT. This chain connects TRBV5-1 to TRBJ2-3; perhaps TRBD1 as D (6 bases). Germline V gene sequence: CDR1 SGHRS, CDR2 YFSETQ. The CDR3 runs 20 residues. V was trimmed by 1 base and J by 0 bases, leaving 24 bases between them.